The clone carrying this TCR beta chain was observed a few times. Its target is not known. One entry per CDR3 protein results from TCRdb running MiXCR on the 5' RACE reads. The sample records approximately 600,000 distinct CDR3 sequences, just over 7% being singletons. The CDR3 length is 17 residues. Germline CDR1 reads SGHTA; CDR2 reads FQGNSA. V trimming: 5 bases; J trimming: 5 bases; junction bases outside the gene matches: 12. The sample originates from a study of identical twins. Study-level results: The study reached conclusions through statistical analysis that was cross-sectional, not following the same donors.

These same data were also listed under a study on yellow fever vaccine responses in identical twins.

Sequencing was performed on PBMCs. V and J are TRBV7-2 and TRBJ2-2; 9 nucleotides align to TRBD2. The receptor comes from a woman between 18 and 29 years old in good health. This CDR3 reads CASSSAIAGAWTGELFF. The CDR3 DNA sequence: TGTGCCAGCAGCAGTGCGATAGCGGGAGCCTGGACCGGGGAGCTGTTTTTT.